Detailed here is one T cell receptor beta chain. The target antigen is unknown. This specimen comes from a study of T cell responses to AZD1222 COVID-19 vaccine. In germline, CDR1 is MNHNS, CDR2 SASEGT. This CDR3 has 15 amino acids. The J segment lost 6 bases and the V segment lost 3 bases, leaving 6 bases of the junction unmatched. Study findings and constraints: White British donors predominated, females outnumbered males, and clonal diversity was possibly underestimated. At baseline, seropositivity was found in only a handful of AZD1222 recipients. An increase in Spike-specific TCR breadth and depth was observed after two AZD1222 doses. The study found vaccine-associated CD4 TCRs spanning spike, dominant at 160-218 and 743-854.

Profiled with immunoSEQ multiplex PCR; TCRdb holds only in-frame clones, not every one. The sample consists of 250,000 to 300,000 clones, 90% to 95% of them appearing once. The chain recombines TRBV6-1 with TRBJ2-2; TRBD2 aligns across 8 bases. The sequence was obtained from an adult who received the AZD1222 COVID-19 vaccine. The material was peripheral blood, obtained 28 days after the second AZD1222 dose. CDR3 sequence (DNA): TGTGCCAGCAGTGATCCCGGGGGGGCACCCGGGGAGCTGTTTTTT. Translating it yields CASSDPGGAPGELFF.